This TCR beta chain stems from a study of technical replicates of blood from a few donors (dated by TCRdb to 2017 to 2019). CDR1 MGHRA and CDR2 YSYEKL were looked up in the germline V gene. V is cut by 2 bases and J by 4 bases, and the space between the germline ends is 21 bases. Reading from cysteine to phenylalanine, the CDR3 counts 18 amino acids. Only the CDR3 portion is preserved as DNA: 54 bases, with reading frame beginning at the first base. Concerning this clone itself: Its target antigen remains unknown. No much larger clone exists at a distance of one base, and base qualities are not known.

Receptor amplification or capture employed the immunoSEQ multiplex PCR assay. TCRdb obtained this table from immuneACCESS and retained in-frame rearrangements with V and J assigned. These tables miss some clones; where compared with another copy, unresolved V genes account for less than half of the shortfall, and the remainder is unexplained. Counted in this sample were around 78,000 clones; about 93% of them appeared once. The ten top clones hold less than 0.3% of the sample. The chain uses TRBV4-1 and TRBJ1-5; TRBD1 is possibly the D segment (6 matching bases). The TCR sequence derives from a human donor in good health. Sequencing was performed on T cells isolated from PBMCs. The CDR3 reads CASSQNQNAGAGNQPQHF. The nucleotide sequence is TGCGCCAGCAGCCAAAACCAAAATGCGGGGGCGGGGAATCAGCCCCAGCATTTT.